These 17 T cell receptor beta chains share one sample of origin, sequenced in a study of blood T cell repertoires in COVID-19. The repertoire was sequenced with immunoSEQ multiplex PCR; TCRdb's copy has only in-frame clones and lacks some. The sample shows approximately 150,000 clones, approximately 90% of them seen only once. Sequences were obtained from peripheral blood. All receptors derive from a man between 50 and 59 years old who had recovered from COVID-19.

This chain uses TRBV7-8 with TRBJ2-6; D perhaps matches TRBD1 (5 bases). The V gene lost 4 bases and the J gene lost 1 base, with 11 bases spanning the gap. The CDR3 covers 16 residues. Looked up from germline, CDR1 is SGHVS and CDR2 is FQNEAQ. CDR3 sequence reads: CASSSLGVSGANVLTF. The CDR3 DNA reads TGTGCCAGCAGCTCGCTAGGGGTTTCTGGGGCCAACGTCCTGACTTTC.

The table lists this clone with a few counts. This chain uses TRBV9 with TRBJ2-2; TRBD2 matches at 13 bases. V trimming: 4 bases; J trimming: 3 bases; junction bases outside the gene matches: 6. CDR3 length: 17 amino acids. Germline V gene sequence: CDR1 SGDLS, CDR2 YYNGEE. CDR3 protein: CASSSLGTSGDTGELFF. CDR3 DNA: TGTGCCAGCAGCTCTCTAGGGACTAGCGGGGACACCGGGGAGCTGTTTTTT.

In DNA, the CDR3 is TGTGCCAGCAGCGGGGTCCCGGGGTATAATGAGCAGTTCTTC. This gives the protein CASSGVPGYNEQFF. The chain employs TRBV9 and TRBJ2-1; D is possibly TRBD2 (5 bases). V was pared by 3 bases and J by 7 bases, with 14 bases between. There are 14 residues in the CDR3. Germline lookup yields CDR1 SGDLS and CDR2 YYNGEE.

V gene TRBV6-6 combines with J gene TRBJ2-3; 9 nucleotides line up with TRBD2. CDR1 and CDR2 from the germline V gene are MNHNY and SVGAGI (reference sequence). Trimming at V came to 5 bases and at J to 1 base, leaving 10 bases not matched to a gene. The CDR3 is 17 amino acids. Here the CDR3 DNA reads TGTGCCAGCAGTCACACCTCCGGGACTAGCCGCACAGATACGCAGTATTTT. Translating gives CASSHTSGTSRTDTQYF.

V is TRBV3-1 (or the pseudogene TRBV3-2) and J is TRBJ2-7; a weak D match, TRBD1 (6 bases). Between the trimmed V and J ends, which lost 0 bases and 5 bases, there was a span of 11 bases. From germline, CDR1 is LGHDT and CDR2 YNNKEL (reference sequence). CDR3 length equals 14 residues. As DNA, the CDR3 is TGTGCCAGCAGCCAAGACTCCAGGGGCCACGAGCAGTACTTC. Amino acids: CASSQDSRGHEQYF.

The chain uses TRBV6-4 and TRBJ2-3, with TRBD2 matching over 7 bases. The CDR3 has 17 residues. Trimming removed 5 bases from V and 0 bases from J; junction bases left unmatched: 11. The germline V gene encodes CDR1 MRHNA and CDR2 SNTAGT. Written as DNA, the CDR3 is TGTGCCAGCAGTCCGAAGAGTAGCGGGTTTAGCACAGATACGCAGTATTTT. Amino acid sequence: CASSPKSSGFSTDTQYF.

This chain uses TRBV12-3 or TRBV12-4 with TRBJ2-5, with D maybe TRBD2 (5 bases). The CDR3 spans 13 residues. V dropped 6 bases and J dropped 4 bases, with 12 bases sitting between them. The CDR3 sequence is CASRTDFSETQYF. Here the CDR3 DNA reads TGTGCCAGCAGGACGGACTTTTCAGAGACCCAGTACTTC.

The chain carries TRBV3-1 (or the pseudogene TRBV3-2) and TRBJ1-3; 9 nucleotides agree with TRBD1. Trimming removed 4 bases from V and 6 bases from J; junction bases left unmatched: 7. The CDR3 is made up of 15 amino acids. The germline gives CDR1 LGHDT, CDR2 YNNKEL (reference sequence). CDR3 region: CASSPGQGPQNTIYF. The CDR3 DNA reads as TGTGCCAGCAGCCCCGGACAGGGGCCGCAAAACACCATATATTTT.

The CDR3 DNA sequence: TGTGCCAGCAGCTCCACAGCCGCAGGGTACGAGCAGTTCTTC. It codes for CASSSTAAGYEQFF. The chain is built from TRBV9 and TRBJ2-1, with D possibly TRBD1 on 5 matching bases. Germline-derived CDR1 and CDR2 are SGDLS and YYNGEE. V lost 4 bases to trimming and J lost 10 bases, with 18 bases between them. This CDR3 contains 14 residues.

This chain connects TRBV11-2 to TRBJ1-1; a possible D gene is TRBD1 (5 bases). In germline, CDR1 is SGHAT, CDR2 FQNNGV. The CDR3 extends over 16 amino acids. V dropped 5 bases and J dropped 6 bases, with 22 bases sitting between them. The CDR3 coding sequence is TGTGCCAGCAGCCCCAAACTGGGGGGAGGTATGGCTGAAGCTTTCTTT. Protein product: CASSPKLGGGMAEAFF.

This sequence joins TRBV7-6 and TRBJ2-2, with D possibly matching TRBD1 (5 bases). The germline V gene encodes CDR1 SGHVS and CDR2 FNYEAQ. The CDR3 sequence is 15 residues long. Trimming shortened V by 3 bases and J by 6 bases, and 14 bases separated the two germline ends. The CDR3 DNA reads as TGTGCCAGCAGCTTGGGGTCTTTAGGGGCCGGGGAGCTGTTTTTT. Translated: CASSLGSLGAGELFF.

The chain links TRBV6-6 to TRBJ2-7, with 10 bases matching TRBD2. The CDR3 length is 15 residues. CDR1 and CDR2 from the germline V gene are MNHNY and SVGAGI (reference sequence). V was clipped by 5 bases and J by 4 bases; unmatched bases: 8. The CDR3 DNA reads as TGTGCCAGCAGTCCTACTAGCGGGATTCAGTACGAGCAGTACTTC. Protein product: CASSPTSGIQYEQYF.

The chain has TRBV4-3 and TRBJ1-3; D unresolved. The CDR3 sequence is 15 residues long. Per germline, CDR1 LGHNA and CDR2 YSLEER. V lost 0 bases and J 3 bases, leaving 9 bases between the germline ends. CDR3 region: CASSQEVRSGNTIYF. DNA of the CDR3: TGCGCCAGCAGCCAAGAGGTCAGAAGTGGAAACACCATATATTTT.

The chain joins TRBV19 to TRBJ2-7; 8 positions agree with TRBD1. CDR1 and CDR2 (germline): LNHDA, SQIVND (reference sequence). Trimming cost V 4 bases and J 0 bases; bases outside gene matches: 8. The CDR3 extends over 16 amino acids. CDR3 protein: CASSTPGQVDSYEQYF. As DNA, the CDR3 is TGTGCCAGTAGTACTCCGGGACAGGTAGACTCCTACGAGCAGTACTTC.

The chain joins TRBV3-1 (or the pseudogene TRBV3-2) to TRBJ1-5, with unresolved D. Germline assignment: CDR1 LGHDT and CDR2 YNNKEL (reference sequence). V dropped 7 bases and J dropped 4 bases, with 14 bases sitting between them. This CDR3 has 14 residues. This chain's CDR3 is CASTPTPNNQPQHF. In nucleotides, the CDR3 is TGTGCCAGCACCCCCACACCGAATAATCAGCCCCAGCATTTT.

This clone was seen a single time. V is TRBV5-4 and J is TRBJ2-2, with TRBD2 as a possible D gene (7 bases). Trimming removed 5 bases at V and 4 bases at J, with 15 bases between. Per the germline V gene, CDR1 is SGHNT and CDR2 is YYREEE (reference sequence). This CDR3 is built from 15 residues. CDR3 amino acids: CASSPRGGGTGELFF. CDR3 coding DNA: TGTGCCAGCAGTCCTAGGGGGGGTGGCACCGGGGAGCTGTTTTTT.

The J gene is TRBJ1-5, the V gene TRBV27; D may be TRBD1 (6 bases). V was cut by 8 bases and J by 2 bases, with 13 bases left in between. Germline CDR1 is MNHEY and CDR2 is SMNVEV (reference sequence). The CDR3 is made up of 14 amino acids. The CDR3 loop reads CASVRTAGNQPQHF. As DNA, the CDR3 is TGTGCCAGCGTCAGGACAGCAGGCAATCAGCCCCAGCATTTT.